Listed here are 30 T cell receptor beta chains from one sample, sequenced in a study of blood T cell repertoires in COVID-19. Clones were sequenced by immunoSEQ multiplex PCR, and TCRdb holds only the in-frame ones, with some missing. Of 200,000 to 250,000 clones in the sample, 80% to 90% were seen once. Sequencing input: peripheral blood. The receptors stem from a man aged 50-60 years with COVID-19, enrolled during active disease.

V gene TRBV7-6 combines with J gene TRBJ2-1, with 11 positions matching TRBD2. J lost 9 bases, V lost 0 bases, and 7 bases had no gene match. The CDR3 is 16 residues long. Germline values: CDR1 SGHVS, CDR2 FNYEAQ. Here the CDR3 reads CASSLAIAGGFGEQFF. CDR3 in DNA: TGTGCCAGCAGCTTAGCTATAGCGGGGGGGTTCGGTGAGCAGTTCTTC. The full variable domain, rest sourced from reference TRBV7-6 and TRBJ2-1, is GAGVSQSPRYKVTKRGQDVALRCDPISGHVSLYWYRQALGQGPEFLTYFNYEAQQDKSGLPNDRFSAERPEGSISTLTIQRTEQRDSAMYRCASSLAIAGGFGEQFFGPGTRLTVL.

The rearrangement links TRBV9 to TRBJ2-3; D possibly corresponds to TRBD2 (6 bases). CDR1 is SGDLS, CDR2 YYNGEE, per germline. Trimming removed 4 bases at V and 5 bases at J, with 17 bases between. The CDR3 length is 15 residues. CDR3 coding DNA: TGTGCCAGCAGCTCCCATCCCCCGCGGGGAGATACGCAGTATTTT. This encodes CASSSHPPRGDTQYF. Variable domain in full (rest from reference TRBV9 and TRBJ2-3): DSGVTQTPKHLITATGQRVTLRCSPRSGDLSVYWYQQSLDQGLQFLIQYYNGEERAKGNILERFSAQQFPDLHSELNLSSLELGDSALYFCASSSHPPRGDTQYFGPGTRLTVL.

A single count supports this clone. This chain connects TRBV2 to TRBJ1-5; D is undetermined. V was clipped by 2 bases and J by 5 bases, with 13 bases between them. The CDR3 covers 15 residues. Germline V CDR1 and CDR2: SNHLY, FYNNEI. This CDR3 is CASSESQGRYQPQHF. CDR3 coding DNA: TGTGCCAGCAGTGAATCCCAAGGGAGGTATCAGCCCCAGCATTTT. Full variable domain (rest looked up from reference TRBV2 and TRBJ1-5): EPEVTQTPSHQVTQMGQEVILRCVPISNHLYFYWYRQILGQKVEFLVSFYNNEISEKSEIFDDQFSVERPDGSNFTLKIRSTKLEDSAMYFCASSESQGRYQPQHFGDGTRLSIL.

The rearrangement uses TRBV10-3 and TRBJ2-7; 11 positions match TRBD2. CDR3 length: 15 amino acids. The germline CDR1 and CDR2 sequences are ENHRY and SYGVKD. J gave up 2 bases and V 4 bases, and 4 bases lay outside the gene matches. CDR3 loop: CAISGGLAAPYEQYF. The CDR3 region has the DNA TGTGCCATCAGTGGGGGACTAGCGGCCCCCTACGAGCAGTACTTC.

The chain links TRBV27 to TRBJ1-4; a weak D match, TRBD1 (6 bases). CDR1 is MNHEY, CDR2 SMNVEV, per germline (reference sequence). The V gene lost 8 bases and the J gene lost 7 bases, with 17 bases spanning the gap. There are 14 residues in the CDR3. CDR3 residues: CASVDRKRGEKLFF. For the CDR3, the DNA is TGTGCCAGCGTTGACAGGAAACGAGGTGAAAAACTGTTTTTT.

J is TRBJ1-2 and V is TRBV27; D ambiguous. The CDR3 loop spans 13 amino acids. Germline V gene data show CDR1 as MNHEY and CDR2 as SMNVEV (reference sequence). Trimming left V 6 bases short and J 2 bases short, with 10 bases between. The CDR3 bases are TGTGCCAGCAGGGGAGACAAGAACTATGGCTACACCTTC. Its translation is CASRGDKNYGYTF.

J is TRBJ1-2 and V is TRBV5-1; 9 nucleotides align to TRBD1. The CDR3 is 13 amino acids. Per germline, CDR1 SGHRS and CDR2 YFSETQ. Trimming took 6 bases from V and 7 from J; bases not matched to a gene: 7. The CDR3 nucleotides are TGCGCCAGCAACCGGGACAGGGATCGTGGCTACACCTTC. Protein sequence: CASNRDRDRGYTF.

V is TRBV7-6 and J is TRBJ2-3; perhaps TRBD1 as D (6 bases). Germline assignment: CDR1 SGHVS and CDR2 FNYEAQ. V lost 5 bases, J lost 6 bases, and 18 bases lay in between. This CDR3 spans 15 amino acids. In DNA, the CDR3 is TGTGCCAGCAGCCAGGGGCTAGAAGGGGTGGATACGCAGTATTTT. Its protein is CASSQGLEGVDTQYF.

J is TRBJ1-4 and V is TRBV30; D may be TRBD1 (5 bases). The V end was cut by 3 bases, the J end by 0 bases, with 17 bases between. This CDR3 contains 17 residues. The germline V gene has CDR1 GTSNPN and CDR2 SVGIG (reference sequence). The CDR3 here is CAWRLGAAGATNEKLFF. The CDR3 DNA follows: TGTGCCTGGAGGCTAGGGGCGGCAGGAGCAACTAATGAAAAACTGTTTTTT. Full variable domain (rest looked up from reference TRBV30 and TRBJ1-4): SQTIHQWPATLVQPVGSPLSLECTVEGTSNPNLYWYRQAAGRGLQLLFYSVGIGQISSEVPQNLSASRPQDRQFILSSKKLLLSDSGFYLCAWRLGAAGATNEKLFFGSGTQLSVL.

The chain employs TRBV2 and TRBJ1-5; D is possibly TRBD1 (5 bases). Trimming removed 5 bases at V and 2 bases at J, with 13 bases between. This CDR3 has 15 residues. Per germline, CDR1 SNHLY and CDR2 FYNNEI. CDR3 bases: TGTGCCAGCAGTCTCCAGGGCTTGGGCAATCAGCCCCAGCATTTT. It specifies CASSLQGLGNQPQHF.

The chain has TRBV18 and TRBJ2-1, with D perhaps TRBD2 (6 bases). Trimming left V 2 bases short and J 10 bases short, with 12 bases between. The CDR3 is 13 amino acids. The germline V gene has CDR1 KGHSH and CDR2 LQKENI. The CDR3 spells CASSPTTDYEQFF. The CDR3 DNA is TGTGCCAGCTCACCAACTACGGACTACGAGCAGTTCTTC.

The chain employs TRBV5-6 and TRBJ1-4; TRBD1 might be the D (5 bases). The germline V and J ends were trimmed by 6 bases and 0 bases, with 12 bases remaining between them. The germline V gene encodes CDR1 SGHDT and CDR2 YYEEEE. This CDR3 is built from 15 residues. The CDR3 here is CASKKGIATNEKLFF. CDR3 DNA sequence: TGTGCCAGCAAGAAGGGGATAGCAACTAATGAAAAACTGTTTTTT.

This chain joins TRBV25-1 and TRBJ2-7; tentatively, D is TRBD2 (7 bases). CDR1 is MGHDK, CDR2 SYGVNS, per germline. With 2 bases removed from V and 3 bases from J, the gap between germline ends came to 17 bases. The CDR3 extends over 16 amino acids. The CDR3 DNA sequence: TGTGCCAGCAGTGAAGGGGGGGCAGGGGCGAACTACGAGCAGTACTTC. The encoded protein is CASSEGGAGANYEQYF.

The rearrangement links TRBV5-1 to TRBJ2-7; 9 nucleotides line up with TRBD2. V lost 4 bases to trimming and J lost 3 bases; unmatched junction nucleotides: 2. CDR1 is SGHRS and CDR2 is YFSETQ in the germline V gene. The CDR3 has 13 residues. This CDR3 reads CASSMTSGYEQYF. DNA for the CDR3: TGCGCCAGCAGCATGACTAGCGGCTACGAGCAGTACTTC.

The chain combines TRBV6-5 with TRBJ1-3; the D is unclear. CDR1 and CDR2 from the germline V gene are MNHEY and SVGAGI. This CDR3 has 15 amino acids. V gave up 5 bases and J gave up 2 bases, with 13 bases separating them. In DNA form, the CDR3 reads TGTGCCAGCAGTATCGGTGGTTCGGCTGGAAACACCATATATTTT. This encodes CASSIGGSAGNTIYF.

V usage is TRBV14 and J usage is TRBJ2-7; D might be TRBD1 (6 bases). Germline V gene data show CDR1 as SGHDN and CDR2 as FVKESK. CDR3 size: 13 residues. V lost 4 bases and J lost 5, with 12 bases in between. CDR3 in DNA: TGTGCCAGCAGCCTTCAGGGGCAGGACGAGCAGTACTTC. Amino acid sequence: CASSLQGQDEQYF.

The chain employs TRBV5-4 and TRBJ2-1, with TRBD2 matching over 7 bases. The V gene end was trimmed by 4 bases and the J gene end by 5 bases; junction bases not matched to a gene: 6. Germline V gene data show CDR1 as SGHNT and CDR2 as YYREEE (reference sequence). This CDR3 spans 14 amino acids. As DNA, the CDR3 is TGTGCCAGCAGCACAAGGGAGGGTCACAATGAGCAGTTCTTC. Amino acid sequence: CASSTREGHNEQFF.

This chain uses TRBV18 with TRBJ1-4, with 8 bases identical to TRBD1. Germline CDR1 KGHSH, CDR2 LQKENI. V shed 1 base, J shed 5 bases, and the junction held 9 bases outside the gene matches. This CDR3 has 17 amino acids. CDR3 coding DNA: TGTGCCAGCTCACCACGGACCGGCGGGACAGGCAATGAAAAACTGTTTTTT. It translates to CASSPRTGGTGNEKLFF.

This chain uses TRBV9 with TRBJ1-6; D uncertain. Trimming removed 0 bases at V and 0 bases at J, with 10 bases between. This CDR3 has 17 amino acids. The V gene's germline CDR1 is SGDLS and CDR2 YYNGEE. CDR3 DNA: TGTGCCAGCAGCGTAGGGCCCGGGGTCTCCTATAATTCACCCCTCCACTTT. It translates to CASSVGPGVSYNSPLHF.

This chain links TRBV19 with TRBJ1-2; TRBD1 might be the D (6 bases). Looked up from germline, CDR1 is LNHDA and CDR2 is SQIVND (reference sequence). CDR3 size: 11 residues. The V end was cut by 8 bases, the J end by 6 bases, with 10 bases between. CDR3 amino acids: CASRTAHGYTF. The CDR3, as DNA: TGTGCCAGTCGGACAGCCCATGGCTACACCTTC.

This clone was seen a single time. The rearrangement joins TRBV7-2 to TRBJ2-7; unclear D gene. Trimming took off 3 bases at V and 0 bases at J, with 12 bases between the two ends. Germline V gives CDR1 SGHTA, CDR2 FQGNSA. The CDR3 is made up of 15 amino acids. The CDR3 DNA reads as TGTGCCAGCAGCTTCAATCCCTCGAGCTCCTACGAGCAGTACTTC. Its translation is CASSFNPSSSYEQYF.

J is TRBJ2-3 and V is TRBV7-9; TRBD1 matches at 9 bases. Germline trimming cut 5 bases from V and 2 bases from J; bases unmatched to any gene: 5. This CDR3 comprises 15 residues. Germline CDR1 reads SEHNR; CDR2 reads FQNEAQ (reference sequence). The CDR3 region has the DNA TGTGCCAGCAGCAACGGACAGGGGCACACAGATACGCAGTATTTT. Translated, it gives CASSNGQGHTDTQYF.

The chain carries TRBV19 and TRBJ2-2; TRBD1 aligns across 10 bases. Per the germline V gene, CDR1 is LNHDA and CDR2 is SQIVND (reference sequence). The ends lost 5 bases at V and 4 bases at J; junction bases unmatched: 4. The CDR3 extends over 15 amino acids. In DNA, the CDR3 is TGTGCCAGTAGTTCTCGGACAGGGGGCACCGGGGAGCTGTTTTTT. Translation: CASSSRTGGTGELFF.

The J gene is TRBJ2-3, the V gene TRBV19, with TRBD1 identical over 9 bases. CDR3 length: 16 amino acids. Germline CDR1 is LNHDA and CDR2 is SQIVND (reference sequence). With 4 bases clipped from V and 3 bases from J, the junction kept 8 bases outside the gene matches. CDR3 region: CASSTGQGLMTDTQYF. The CDR3 DNA reads TGTGCCAGTAGTACCGGACAGGGGCTTATGACAGATACGCAGTATTTT.

This chain uses TRBV6-2 or TRBV6-3 with TRBJ2-7, with unresolved D. Trimming took off 6 bases at V and 3 bases at J, with 12 bases between the two ends. CDR3 length equals 13 residues. CDR1 is MNHEY, CDR2 SVGEGT, per germline. In nucleotides, the CDR3 is TGTGCCAGCAGCCGCGTCACGGGCTACGAGCAGTACTTC. This sequence encodes CASSRVTGYEQYF.

This clone was recorded a few times. The chain carries TRBV7-6 and TRBJ1-2; perhaps TRBD1 as D (6 bases). This CDR3 region has 16 residues. Between the trimmed V and J ends, which lost 5 bases and 4 bases, there was a span of 20 bases. CDR1 is SGHVS, CDR2 FNYEAQ, per germline. The CDR3 DNA follows: TGTGCCAGCAGCGCCATTACGTGGACAGCCTCCTATGGCTACACCTTC. Its protein is CASSAITWTASYGYTF.

The genes are TRBV2 and TRBJ2-3; 7 bases fit TRBD1. The CDR3 consists of 14 residues. Trimming at V came to 6 bases and at J to 2 bases, leaving 5 bases not matched to a gene. Germline V CDR1 and CDR2: SNHLY, FYNNEI. The CDR3 loop reads CASRRTGDTDTQYF. The CDR3 DNA is TGTGCCAGCAGACGGACAGGCGACACAGATACGCAGTATTTT.

V is TRBV19 and J is TRBJ2-3, with D perhaps TRBD1 (6 bases). Trimming pared 3 bases from V and 1 base from J, leaving 11 bases between. The CDR3 contains 15 residues. Germline CDR1 reads LNHDA; CDR2 reads SQIVND (reference sequence). The CDR3 DNA sequence: TGTGCCAGTAGTATGGTGGCAGGGGGCACAGATACGCAGTATTTT. As protein: CASSMVAGGTDTQYF.

V usage is TRBV4-1 and J usage is TRBJ2-3; 7 nucleotides match TRBD2. V dropped 2 bases and J dropped 5; count of bases not matched to a gene: 13. CDR1 and CDR2 (germline): MGHRA, YSYEKL. The CDR3 has 17 amino acids. For the CDR3, the DNA is TGCGCCAGCAGCCAAAGCCCCCCTGGCGGGAGTTTAGATACGCAGTATTTT. Encoded protein: CASSQSPPGGSLDTQYF.

The rearrangement links TRBV2 to TRBJ2-4; 7 bases line up with TRBD1. The V gene end was trimmed by 6 bases and the J gene end by 1 base; junction bases not matched to a gene: 9. This CDR3 has 16 amino acids. Germline V CDR1 and CDR2: SNHLY, FYNNEI. The chain's CDR3 is CASSQDRFVAKNIQYF. The CDR3 coding sequence is TGTGCCAGCAGCCAGGACAGGTTCGTGGCCAAAAACATTCAGTACTTC. Full variable domain (rest looked up from reference TRBV2 and TRBJ2-4): EPEVTQTPSHQVTQMGQEVILRCVPISNHLYFYWYRQILGQKVEFLVSFYNNEISEKSEIFDDQFSVERPDGSNFTLKIRSTKLEDSAMYFCASSQDRFVAKNIQYFGAGTRLSVL.